These 2 T cell receptor beta chains share one sample of origin, sequenced in a study of T cells in Graves' hyperthyroidism and ophthalmopathy. There were TCR beta CDR3 regions amplified from RNA transcripts. When the TCR CDR3 underwent first-round RT-PCR, the HTBI primer set was used. TCRdb independently ran MiXCR on the multiplex PCR reads; one entry per CDR3 protein. Among under 350,000 distinct CDR3 sequences, about 15% were seen once, and the ten largest hold approximately 60%. What was sequenced was blood. The receptors shown here come from an older woman with Graves' ophthalmopathy.

This clonotype has more than one count but fewer than ten. This sequence joins TRBV5-5 and TRBJ2-2; D ambiguous. CDR3 length equals 16 residues. With 2 bases removed from V and 0 bases from J, the gap between germline ends came to 11 bases. Germline values: CDR1 SGHKS, CDR2 YYEKEE (reference sequence). CDR3 DNA: TGTGCCAGCAGCTTTACTGCGACAACGAACACCGGGGAGCTGTTTTTT. Its translation: CASSFTATTNTGELFF.

This clonotype was detected ten times or more. The chain combines TRBV28 with TRBJ2-2, with D perhaps TRBD1 (6 bases). This CDR3 has 15 residues. Germline assignment: CDR1 MDHEN and CDR2 SYDVKM. Trimming stripped 5 bases from V and 5 bases from J, with 15 bases between. The CDR3, as DNA: TGTGCCAGCAGTCACAACAGGGTCTGGACCGGGGAGCTGTTTTTT. Encoded protein: CASSHNRVWTGELFF.